This T cell receptor (beta chain) was identified during a study of CD8 T cells in Susac syndrome. With 6 bases removed from V and 4 bases from J, the gap between germline ends came to 12 bases. There are 13 residues in the CDR3. Per the germline V gene, CDR1 is MNHEY and CDR2 is SVGAGI. Random hexamers served to reverse transcribe roughly 0.45 to 1 ug RNA. The CDR3 of TCR beta was amplified by immunoSEQ multiplex PCR across 54 Vbeta and 13 Jbeta. TCRdb used MiXCR to reprocess the immunoSEQ multiplex PCR reads, holding one entry per CDR3 protein. The sample records under 350,000 distinct CDR3 sequences, around 92% being singletons.

This chain joins TRBV6-5 and TRBJ1-2, with D tentatively TRBD1 (5 bases). What was sequenced was CD4+ T cells from PBMCs. The clonotype originates from a human donor with multiple sclerosis. Here the CDR3 reads CASRTDRIYGYTF. CDR3 nucleotide sequence: TGTGCCAGCAGAACCGACAGAATCTATGGCTACACCTTC.